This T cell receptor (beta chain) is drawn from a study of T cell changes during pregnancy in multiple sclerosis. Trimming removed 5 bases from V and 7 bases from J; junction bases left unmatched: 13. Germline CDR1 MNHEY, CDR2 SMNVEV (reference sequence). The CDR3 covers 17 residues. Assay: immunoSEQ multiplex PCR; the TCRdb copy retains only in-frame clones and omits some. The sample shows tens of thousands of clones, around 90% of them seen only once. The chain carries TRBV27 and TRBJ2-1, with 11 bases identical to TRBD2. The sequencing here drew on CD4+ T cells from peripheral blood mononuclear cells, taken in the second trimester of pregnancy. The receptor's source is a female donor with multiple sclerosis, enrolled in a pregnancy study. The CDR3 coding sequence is TGTGCCAGCAGTCGGAGATTAGCGGGGGGGCTCTCGAATGAGCAGTTCTTC. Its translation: CASSRRLAGGLSNEQFF.